The clone carrying this T cell receptor (beta chain) was observed a few times. The CDR3 has 19 amino acids. The germline V gene has CDR1 MGHRA and CDR2 YSYEKL. V shed 0 bases and J 4 bases; nucleotides not matched to a gene: 15. The data originate from a study of beta chain features in type 1 diabetes. The isolated RNA, all of it, was reverse transcribed, so expressed TCRB transcripts were what got sequenced. This table comes from immunoSEQ multiplex PCR, and its TCRdb copy is limited to in-frame clones, with some not included. The sample carries roughly 300,000 clones, roughly 8% recorded once. The sample comprised central memory CD4+ T cells from blood. This TCR derives from a woman between 18 and 29 years old in good health. The chain joins TRBV4-1 to TRBJ2-3; 8 bases are a match to TRBD2. CDR3 protein: CASSQERGASGSDADTQYF. In nucleotides, the CDR3 is TGCGCCAGCAGCCAAGAAAGGGGAGCCAGCGGGAGTGATGCAGATACGCAGTATTTT.